Listed here are 18 T cell receptor beta chains from one sample, sequenced in a study of blood T cell repertoires in COVID-19 (TCRdb year 2020). The library relied on the immunoSEQ multiplex PCR assay. TCRdb obtained this table from immuneACCESS and retained in-frame rearrangements with V and J assigned. These tables miss some clones; where compared with another copy, unresolved V genes account for less than half of the shortfall, and the remainder is unexplained. Across this sample there are about 13,000 clones, with approximately 86% seen only once. The ten most abundant clones make up roughly 51% of the sample. The sample comprised peripheral blood. The receptors come from a man of 80 years or more with acute or convalescent COVID-19.

The CDR3 loop reads CASSWTGGGETQYF. CDR3 nucleotides: TGTGCCAGCAGCTGGACAGGGGGCGGAGAGACCCAGTACTTC. The chain recombines TRBV7-3 with TRBJ2-5; TRBD1 aligns across 11 bases. The V gene end was trimmed by 4 bases and the J gene end by 4 bases; junction bases not matched to a gene: 2. CDR1 is SGHTA, CDR2 FQGTGA, per germline. The CDR3 covers 14 residues.

The chain uses TRBV11-3 and TRBJ2-2; TRBD1 matches at 7 bases. CDR3 size: 13 residues. Germline CDR1 and CDR2: SGHNT and YENEEA. The junction had 3 bases not matched to a gene; V was cut back by 4 bases and J by 7 bases. CDR3 nucleotides: TGTGCCAGCAGCTCTTACAGGGGCGGGGAGCTGTTTTTT. It yields the protein CASSSYRGGELFF.

The chain couples TRBV5-4 to TRBJ1-1; a weak D match, TRBD1 (6 bases). This CDR3 has 17 amino acids. The germline V gene has CDR1 SGHNT and CDR2 YYREEE (reference sequence). Trimming pared 4 bases from V and 2 bases from J, leaving 21 bases between. The CDR3 region has the DNA TGTGCCAGCAGCCCGTCCTTAACCGGGACATTTAACACTGAAGCTTTCTTT. It translates to CASSPSLTGTFNTEAFF.

The chain recombines TRBV4-2 with TRBJ2-2; a possible D gene is TRBD2 (5 bases). Germline V gives CDR1 LGHNA, CDR2 YNFKEQ. Trimming removed 2 bases from V and 1 base from J, with 5 bases in between. The CDR3 totals 14 residues. The CDR3 coding sequence is TGTGCCAGCAGCCAAACTAGGAACACCGGGGAGCTGTTTTTT. Translating gives CASSQTRNTGELFF.

The rearrangement uses TRBV4-1 and TRBJ2-7; 10 nucleotides match TRBD1. Trimming removed 5 bases from V and 4 bases from J; junction bases left unmatched: 5. Germline assignment: CDR1 MGHRA and CDR2 YSYEKL. This CDR3 is 14 amino acids long. CDR3: CASSGQGVVYEQYF. In DNA form, the CDR3 reads TGCGCCAGCAGCGGACAGGGGGTAGTTTACGAGCAGTACTTC.

The V gene is TRBV19, the J gene TRBJ1-5; weak D call: TRBD1 (5 bases). The germline V gene encodes CDR1 LNHDA and CDR2 SQIVND (reference sequence). The ends were cut back, 5 bases at V and 0 bases at J, with 14 bases in the middle. The CDR3 sequence is 16 residues long. The CDR3, as DNA: TGTGCCAGTAGTCCTCAGGGAGGTAATAGCAATCAGCCCCAGCATTTT. This translates into CASSPQGGNSNQPQHF.

The chain joins TRBV11-1 to TRBJ2-7; TRBD1 matches 9 bases. The germline V gene has CDR1 SGHAT and CDR2 FQDESV (reference sequence). The CDR3 has 17 residues. V was pared by 0 bases and J by 2 bases, with 8 bases of the junction left unmatched. Here the CDR3 DNA reads TGTGCCAGCAGCTTAGCGTCCGGGACAGGGCGTACCTACGAGCAGTACTTC. This sequence encodes CASSLASGTGRTYEQYF.

The chain employs TRBV19 and TRBJ2-2; the match to TRBD2 covers 8 bases. V gave up 6 bases and J gave up 4 bases; unmatched junction bases: 7. The CDR3 has 15 amino acids. Per the germline V gene, CDR1 is LNHDA and CDR2 is SQIVND (reference sequence). The CDR3 here is CASRSGLALTGELFF. CDR3 in DNA: TGTGCCAGTAGAAGCGGACTAGCCCTCACCGGGGAGCTGTTTTTT.

The chain uses TRBV5-1 and TRBJ1-6; the D gene is possibly TRBD1 (5 bases). V was shortened by 5 bases and J by 8 bases, with 11 bases between the two germline ends. The CDR3 is 13 residues long. Germline V CDR1 and CDR2: SGHRS, YFSETQ. The DNA for the CDR3 is TGCGCCAGCAGTCAGGGCGGTGATTCACCCCTCCACTTT. It codes for CASSQGGDSPLHF.

This clone was seen a few times. The V gene is TRBV5-1, the J gene TRBJ1-6, with D unclear. The germline gives CDR1 SGHRS, CDR2 YFSETQ. The length of the CDR3 is 17 residues. Trimming removed 0 bases from V and 0 bases from J, with 10 bases in between. CDR3 DNA: TGCGCCAGCAGCTTGGTTGGCGGCAGCTCCTATAATTCACCCCTCCACTTT. Protein: CASSLVGGSSYNSPLHF.

The CDR3 sequence is CARSLVSGGIGYTF. CDR3 in DNA: TGTGCCAGAAGCTTGGTATCAGGGGGAATCGGCTACACCTTC. The rearrangement links TRBV5-3 to TRBJ1-2, with TRBD1 matching over 7 bases. TRBV5-3 is recorded as an ORF, its role being uncertain. Trimming at V came to 0 bases and at J to 8 bases, leaving 7 bases not matched to a gene. The CDR3 has 14 residues.

The V and J genes are TRBV11-2 and TRBJ1-4; 8 bases are shared with TRBD1. Germline CDR1 is SGHAT and CDR2 is FQNNGV. The CDR3 runs to 15 residues. Trimming at V came to 1 base and at J to 7 bases, leaving 5 bases not matched to a gene. The CDR3 nucleotides read TGTGCCAGCAGCTTAGCCCGGACAGGGCGTGAAAAACTGTTTTTT. Its protein product is CASSLARTGREKLFF.

As regards this clone: Mismatch with germline at one junction end may stem from a read error. This chain connects TRBV7-7 to TRBJ2-5; TRBD1 agrees at 8 bases. Germline V gene sequence: CDR1 SSHAT, CDR2 FNYEAQ (reference sequence). This CDR3 contains 17 residues. CDR3 DNA sequence: TGTGCTAGCAGCTTAGCGGCAGGTGTGGACAGGGAAGAGACCCAGTACTTC. Amino acids: CASSLAAGVDREETQYF.

The chain uses TRBV24-1 and TRBJ2-1; 7 bases are shared with TRBD2. V gave up 5 bases and J gave up 8 bases; unmatched junction bases: 11. Germline-derived CDR1 and CDR2 are KGHDR and SFDVKD. The CDR3 covers 15 residues. CDR3 coding DNA: TGTGCCACCAGTGGGCGCGGGAGCCGGCTCGATGAGCAGTTCTTC. Amino acids: CATSGRGSRLDEQFF.

The CDR3 loop reads CASSLMAGGPLEQYF. Written as DNA, the CDR3 is TGTGCCAGCAGCTTAATGGCGGGAGGGCCGCTCGAGCAGTACTTC. The J gene is TRBJ2-7, the V gene TRBV11-2; 9 bases map to TRBD2. The trim removed 2 bases at V and 6 bases at J, leaving 8 bases unmatched. Germline-derived CDR1 and CDR2 are SGHAT and FQNNGV. The CDR3 loop spans 15 amino acids.

V gene TRBV6-6 combines with J gene TRBJ2-7, with 7 bases fitting TRBD1. The junction had 8 bases not matched to a gene; V was cut back by 2 bases and J by 1 base. CDR1 is MNHNY, CDR2 SVGAGI, per germline (reference sequence). The CDR3 extends over 16 amino acids. The CDR3 sequence: CASSYRPDRLSYEQYF. In DNA, the CDR3 is TGTGCCAGCAGTTACCGCCCGGACAGGTTATCCTACGAGCAGTACTTC.

The chain recombines TRBV19 with TRBJ2-5; 12 bases fit TRBD2. The CDR3 sequence is 15 residues long. Germline CDR1 reads LNHDA; CDR2 reads SQIVND (reference sequence). V lost 4 bases to trimming and J lost 5 bases; unmatched junction nucleotides: 5. The CDR3 spells CASSRLAGERETQYF. The DNA of the CDR3 is TGTGCCAGTAGTAGACTAGCGGGAGAGAGGGAGACCCAGTACTTC. The whole variable domain, remainder taken from reference TRBV19 and TRBJ2-5, is DGGITQSPKYLFRKEGQNVTLSCEQNLNHDAMYWYRQDPGQGLRLIYYSQIVNDFQKGDIAEGYSVSREKKESFPLTVTSAQKNPTAFYLCASSRLAGERETQYFGPGTRLLVL.

The DNA for the CDR3 is TGTGCCAGCAGCCCGACAGGGAACAATCAGCCCCAGCATTTT. Translating it yields CASSPTGNNQPQHF. V and J are TRBV3-1 (or the pseudogene TRBV3-2) and TRBJ1-5, with 7 bases lining up with TRBD1. The CDR3 runs to 14 residues. V lost 4 bases and J lost 3; bases outside the gene matches: 3. Germline V gives CDR1 LGHDT, CDR2 YNNKEL (reference sequence).